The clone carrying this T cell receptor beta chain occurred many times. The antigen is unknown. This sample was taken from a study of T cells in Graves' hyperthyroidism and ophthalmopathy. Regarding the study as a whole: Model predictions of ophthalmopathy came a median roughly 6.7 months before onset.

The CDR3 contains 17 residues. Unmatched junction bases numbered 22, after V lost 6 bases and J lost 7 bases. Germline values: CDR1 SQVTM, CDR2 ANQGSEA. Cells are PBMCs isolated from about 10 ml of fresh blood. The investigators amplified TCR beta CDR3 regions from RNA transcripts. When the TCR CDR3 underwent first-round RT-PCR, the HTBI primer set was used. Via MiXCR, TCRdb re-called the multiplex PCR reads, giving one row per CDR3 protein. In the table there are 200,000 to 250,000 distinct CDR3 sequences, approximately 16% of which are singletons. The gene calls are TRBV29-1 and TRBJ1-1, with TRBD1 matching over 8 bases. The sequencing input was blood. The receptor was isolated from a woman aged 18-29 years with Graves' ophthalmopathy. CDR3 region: CSVAKGGRPDRADEAFF. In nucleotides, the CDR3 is TGCAGCGTAGCAAAGGGAGGGCGCCCGGACAGGGCGGATGAAGCTTTCTTT.